This T cell receptor (beta chain) was sequenced in a study of early T cells in non-severe SARS-CoV-2 infection. Study overall: From unsorted whole blood, bulk RNA was sequenced, and the chains remained unpaired.

V was shortened by 6 bases and J by 0 bases, with 17 bases between the two germline ends. The CDR3 consists of 16 residues. The germline V gene encodes CDR1 MNHNY and CDR2 SVGAGI (reference sequence). This clonotype was counted between two and nine times. Individual cDNA molecules carried attached unique molecular identifiers. From the 5' RACE reads, TCRdb called clonotypes with MiXCR, one entry per CDR3 protein. Altogether tens of thousands of distinct CDR3 sequences are present, 7.9% being singletons, with the ten largest covering around 11%. Sequenced material: whole blood, taken at baseline. This TCR was sampled from an adult who was a healthcare worker with PCR-confirmed SARS-CoV-2 infection or an uninfected control (not recorded which). The chain is built from TRBV6-6 and TRBJ1-1; a possible D gene is TRBD1 (5 bases). CDR3 in DNA: TGTGCCAGCAGCTCGCTGGCGGGGCGGATGAACACTGAAGCTTTCTTT. Its translation: CASSSLAGRMNTEAFF.